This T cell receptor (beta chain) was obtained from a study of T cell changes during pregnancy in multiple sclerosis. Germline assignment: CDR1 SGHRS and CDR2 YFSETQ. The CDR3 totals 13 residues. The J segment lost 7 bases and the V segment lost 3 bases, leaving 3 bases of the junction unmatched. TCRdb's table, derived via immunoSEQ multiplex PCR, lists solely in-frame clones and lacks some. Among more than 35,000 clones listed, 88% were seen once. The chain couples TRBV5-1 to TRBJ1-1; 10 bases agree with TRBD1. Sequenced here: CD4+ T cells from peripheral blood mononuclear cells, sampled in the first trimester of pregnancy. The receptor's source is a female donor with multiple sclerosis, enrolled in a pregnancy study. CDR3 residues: CASSWGQGNEAFF. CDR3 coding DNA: TGCGCCAGCAGCTGGGGACAGGGGAATGAAGCTTTCTTT.